This T cell receptor beta chain was documented in a study of human T cells and chemical hapten exposure. Study findings and constraints: With patch test score, the counts of PT1 expanded TCRs showed a positive correlation.

This CDR3 region has 14 residues. The V gene's germline CDR1 is SNHLY and CDR2 FYNNEI. V was shortened by 3 bases and J by 7 bases, with 14 bases between the two germline ends. Details on this clonotype: Antigen specificity is unknown.

Original processing notes: A per-sample median of 95,638 TCRs was observed, with a range of 23,224 to 690,600. TCRdb ran MiXCR on the RACE reads and lists one entry per CDR3 protein. These V and J calls are TCRdb output, not the study's own analysis. The sample shows 45,000 to 70,000 distinct CDR3 sequences, about 9% of them seen only once. Time point: patch test 1, 2 weeks after DPC sensitization. Sample treatment: therapeutic diphenylcyclopropenone sensitization with weekly scalp DPC. The chain is built from TRBV2 and TRBJ2-3, with D tentatively TRBD2 (7 bases). Sequencing used whole blood, obtained in connection with sensitization to the hapten diphenylcyclopropenone (DPC). The clonotype was recovered from a middle-aged woman with alopecia areata. Some clones in this sample may be carry-over from other donors' samples. CDR3 in amino acids: CASSESGGRNTQYF. The CDR3 bases are TGTGCCAGCAGTGAGTCGGGGGGCCGAAATACGCAGTATTTT.